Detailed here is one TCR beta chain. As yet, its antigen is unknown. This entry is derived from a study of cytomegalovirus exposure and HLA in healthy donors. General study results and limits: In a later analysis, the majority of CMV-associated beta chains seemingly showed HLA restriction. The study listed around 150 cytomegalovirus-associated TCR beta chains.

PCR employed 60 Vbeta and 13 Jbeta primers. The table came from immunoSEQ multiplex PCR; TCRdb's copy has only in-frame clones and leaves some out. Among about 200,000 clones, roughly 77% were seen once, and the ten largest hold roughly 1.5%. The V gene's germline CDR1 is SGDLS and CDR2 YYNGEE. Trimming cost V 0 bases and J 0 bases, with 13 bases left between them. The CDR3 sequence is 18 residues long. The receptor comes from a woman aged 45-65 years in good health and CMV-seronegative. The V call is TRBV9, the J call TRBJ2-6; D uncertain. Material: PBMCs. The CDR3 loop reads CASSVGDKTTSGANVLTF. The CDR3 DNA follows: TGTGCCAGCAGCGTAGGCGACAAGACGACCTCTGGGGCCAACGTCCTGACTTTC.